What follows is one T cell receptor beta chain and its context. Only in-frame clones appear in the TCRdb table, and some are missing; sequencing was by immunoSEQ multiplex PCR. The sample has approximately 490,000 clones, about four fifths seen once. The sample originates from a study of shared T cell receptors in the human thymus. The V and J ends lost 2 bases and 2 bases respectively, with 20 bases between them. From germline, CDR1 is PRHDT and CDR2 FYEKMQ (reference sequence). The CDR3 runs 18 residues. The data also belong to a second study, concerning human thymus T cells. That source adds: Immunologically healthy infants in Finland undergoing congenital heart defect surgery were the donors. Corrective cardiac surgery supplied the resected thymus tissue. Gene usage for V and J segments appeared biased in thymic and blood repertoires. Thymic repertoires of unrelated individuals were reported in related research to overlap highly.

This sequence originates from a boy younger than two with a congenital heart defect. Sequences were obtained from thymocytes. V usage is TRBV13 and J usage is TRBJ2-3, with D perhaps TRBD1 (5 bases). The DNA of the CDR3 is TGTGCCAGCAGCTTAAAGTGGAGCAGGGCCGGACCCACAGATACGCAGTATTTT. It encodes CASSLKWSRAGPTDTQYF.